This TCR beta chain was documented in a study of patients and donors after allogeneic stem cell transplantation. TCRdb fed the RT-PCR reads into MiXCR, producing one record per CDR3 protein. The sample lists 920,000 or so distinct CDR3 sequences, more than 15% occurring once. The CDR3 loop spans 13 amino acids. Trimming took off 0 bases at V and 5 bases at J, with 6 bases between the two ends. CDR1 and CDR2 (germline): KGHDR, SFDVKD. The specimen was blood, either unsorted or a sorted T cell fraction (not recorded which). This receptor was taken from a human donor who was either an allogeneic HSCT recipient or a stem cell or donor lymphocyte infusion donor (not recorded which). It is not recorded whose cells these are; they may come from a transplant donor. The chain combines TRBV24-1 with TRBJ1-1; unclear D gene. The CDR3 is CATSDLGRTEAFF. CDR3 bases: TGTGCCACCAGTGATTTGGGAAGGACTGAAGCTTTCTTT.